This paragraph reports one T cell receptor (beta chain). The treatment: 15 Gy SBRT to primary tumor, nephrectomy 4 weeks later. Nephrectomy followed 15 Gy stereotactic body radiation by 4 weeks. The sample comes from a study of radiation and T cells in renal cell carcinoma. CDR3 length: 15 residues. The V gene's germline CDR1 is MGHRA and CDR2 YSYEKL. V trimming: 1 base; J trimming: 7 bases; junction bases outside the gene matches: 7. The table came from immunoSEQ multiplex PCR; TCRdb's copy has only in-frame clones and leaves some out. The sample lists under 20,000 clones, approximately 62% occurring once.

The specimen was tumor tissue, collected from a patient whose treatment included radiotherapy and nephrectomy. V and J are TRBV4-1 and TRBJ2-1, with 7 bases matching TRBD2. This TCR was recovered from a woman in her sixties or seventies with renal cell carcinoma. The CDR3 bases are TGCGCCAGCAGCCAAGCCCAAACGGGGGGTAATGAGCAGTTCTTC. This sequence encodes CASSQAQTGGNEQFF.